These 19 T cell receptor beta chains originate from one sample sequenced in a study of lymphopenia after photon versus proton radiotherapy. The assay was immunoSEQ multiplex PCR, and TCRdb's table has in-frame clones only and misses some. This sample has about 160,000 clones, with 88% found just once. Sequenced material: peripheral blood, taken from a patient treated with photon-based radiotherapy. Source of these receptors: a man between 45 and 60 years old with gastric cancer.

The genes are TRBV30 and TRBJ1-1; D might be TRBD1 (6 bases). The CDR3 loop spans 14 amino acids. Trimming left V 4 bases short and J 1 base short, with 13 bases between. Per the germline V gene, CDR1 is GTSNPN and CDR2 is SVGIG (reference sequence). For the CDR3, the DNA is TGTGCCTGGAAGGGGGTCCGGTGGAACACTGAAGCTTTCTTT. It translates to CAWKGVRWNTEAFF.

This clone was seen a single time. The V and J genes are TRBV29-1 and TRBJ2-4, with D hard to call. Germline CDR1 SQVTM, CDR2 ANQGSEA. The CDR3 loop spans 14 amino acids. V lost 6 bases and J 6 bases, leaving 18 bases between the germline ends. The CDR3 DNA reads as TGCAGCGTCCTACTCCCAGGTATAGGAAACATTCAGTACTTC. As protein: CSVLLPGIGNIQYF.

The gene calls are TRBV10-1 and TRBJ2-7; 11 bases match TRBD2. The CDR3 is 13 amino acids. After removal of 9 bases from V and 5 bases from J, the junction contained 6 bases not matched to a gene. Germline V gene data show CDR1 as WNHNN and CDR2 as SYGVQD (reference sequence). CDR3 sequence: CASLLAGVHEQYF. The DNA of the CDR3 is TGCGCCAGTCTACTAGCGGGAGTTCACGAGCAGTACTTC.

This clone was counted between two and nine times. This chain joins TRBV18 and TRBJ1-5, with D tentatively TRBD1 (5 bases). V dropped 2 bases and J dropped 6 bases, with 11 bases sitting between them. Germline assignment: CDR1 KGHSH and CDR2 LQKENI. The CDR3 sequence is 14 residues long. In DNA form, the CDR3 reads TGTGCCAGCTCACCAGGGGGGGAGCGTCAGCCCCAGCATTTT. It translates to CASSPGGERQPQHF.

V gene TRBV11-2 combines with J gene TRBJ2-3; 11 bases align to TRBD2. After removal of 10 bases from V and 6 bases from J, the junction contained 12 bases not matched to a gene. Germline values: CDR1 SGHAT, CDR2 FQNNGV. This CDR3 is 15 amino acids long. CDR3 in amino acids: CATQTIAGGPDTQYF. CDR3 nucleotide sequence: TGTGCCACCCAGACGATAGCGGGAGGGCCGGATACGCAGTATTTT. The variable domain in full, completed from reference TRBV11-2 and TRBJ2-3, reads EAGVAQSPRYKIIEKRQSVAFWCNPISGHATLYWYQQILGQGPKLLIQFQNNGVVDDSQLPKDRFSAERLKGVDSTLKIQPAKLEDSAVYLCATQTIAGGPDTQYFGPGTRLTVL.

V gene TRBV5-1 combines with J gene TRBJ1-1, with a possible D match to TRBD1 (6 bases). Trimming stripped 3 bases from V and 2 bases from J, with 17 bases between. There are 16 residues in the CDR3. Germline values: CDR1 SGHRS, CDR2 YFSETQ. The CDR3 DNA reads as TGCGCCAGCAGCTCCCGCGGGGGCTCTGGAAACACTGAAGCTTTCTTT. It specifies CASSSRGGSGNTEAFF. Looking up the rest from reference TRBV5-1 and TRBJ1-1 gives the full variable domain: KAGVTQTPRYLIKTRGQQVTLSCSPISGHRSVSWYQQTPGQGLQFLFEYFSETQRNKGNFPGRFSGRQFSNSRSEMNVSTLELGDSALYLCASSSRGGSGNTEAFFGQGTRLTVV.

The chain links TRBV7-9 to TRBJ1-1; D unresolved. CDR1 is SEHNR, CDR2 FQNEAQ, per germline (reference sequence). This CDR3 region has 14 residues. The V end lost 6 bases, the J end lost 1 base, and 12 bases lay between the germline ends. The CDR3 loop reads CASSRQSANTEAFF. The CDR3 region has the DNA TGTGCCAGCAGTCGACAATCCGCGAACACTGAAGCTTTCTTT.

A note on this clone: Germline is not matched at one junction end, which may reflect a read error. This specimen includes other DNA sequences encoding the same CDR3. V gene TRBV2 combines with J gene TRBJ2-2; 10 positions agree with TRBD1. CDR1 and CDR2 from the germline V gene are SNHLY and FYNNEI. The CDR3 is 17 amino acids. The CDR3, as DNA: TGTGCCAGCAGCGAAGCCCGGGACAGGGGAAACACCGGGGAGCTGTTTTTT. Translating gives CASSEARDRGNTGELFF.

The rearrangement joins TRBV28 to TRBJ2-1, with D hard to call. The CDR3 is made up of 13 amino acids. Between the trimmed V and J ends, which lost 7 bases and 10 bases, there was a span of 17 bases. Germline V gene sequence: CDR1 MDHEN, CDR2 SYDVKM. CDR3: CASTLTSRPEQFF. The CDR3 DNA reads TGTGCCAGCACCCTAACAAGTCGGCCGGAGCAGTTCTTC. The full variable domain, in which reference TRBV28 and TRBJ2-1 provide the parts outside the CDR3, is DVKVTQSSRYLVKRTGEKVFLECVQDMDHENMFWYRQDPGLGLRLIYFSYDVKMKEKGDIPEGYSVSREKKERFSLILESASTNQTSMYLCASTLTSRPEQFFGPGTRLTVL.

The chain joins TRBV7-6 to TRBJ2-1; 9 bases are shared with TRBD2. J gave up 4 bases and V 5 bases, and 12 bases lay outside the gene matches. CDR1 is SGHVS and CDR2 is FNYEAQ in the germline V gene. This CDR3 is 17 amino acids long. The CDR3 loop reads CASSRGLALPEYNEQFF. CDR3 bases: TGTGCCAGCAGCCGGGGACTAGCCCTACCAGAATACAATGAGCAGTTCTTC. Full variable domain (remainder filled in from reference TRBV7-6 and TRBJ2-1): GAGVSQSPRYKVTKRGQDVALRCDPISGHVSLYWYRQALGQGPEFLTYFNYEAQQDKSGLPNDRFSAERPEGSISTLTIQRTEQRDSAMYRCASSRGLALPEYNEQFFGPGTRLTVL.

For the CDR3, the DNA is TGTGCCAGCAGCTACAGCAGGGATGGCTACACCTTC. Translating it yields CASSYSRDGYTF. V is TRBV7-2 and J is TRBJ1-2; TRBD1 is a possible D gene (5 bases). The germline CDR1 and CDR2 sequences are SGHTA and FQGNSA. This CDR3 spans 12 amino acids. V lost 4 bases to trimming and J lost 6 bases, with 9 bases between them. Combining the CDR3 with reference TRBV7-2 and TRBJ1-2 gives the whole variable domain GAGVSQSPSNKVTEKGKDVELRCDPISGHTALYWYRQSLGQGLEFLIYFQGNSAPDKSGLPSDRFSAERTGGSVSTLTIQRTQQEDSAVYLCASSYSRDGYTFGSGTRLTVV.

This clone has only a few counts. The chain recombines TRBV19 with TRBJ2-1; 8 bases match TRBD2. CDR3 size: 15 residues. V shed 1 base, J shed 6 bases, and the junction held 5 bases outside the gene matches. Germline V gene sequence: CDR1 LNHDA, CDR2 SQIVND (reference sequence). CDR3 in DNA: TGTGCCAGTAGTATAGCGGCGGGAGGAGGCAATGAGCAGTTCTTC. This codes for CASSIAAGGGNEQFF.

The chain has TRBV19 and TRBJ2-7; D unclear. Trimming took off 4 bases at V and 4 bases at J, with 11 bases between the two ends. Looked up from germline, CDR1 is LNHDA and CDR2 is SQIVND (reference sequence). This CDR3 is 13 amino acids long. This CDR3 is CASSSSHQYEQYF. The CDR3 region has the DNA TGTGCCAGTAGTAGCTCCCATCAATACGAGCAGTACTTC.

J is TRBJ2-7 and V is TRBV28; no clear D. Per germline, CDR1 MDHEN and CDR2 SYDVKM. The V gene lost 5 bases and the J gene lost 5 bases, with 16 bases spanning the gap. CDR3 length: 14 residues. CDR3 bases: TGTGCCAGCAGTACCCGCCGTTATCGGGACGAGCAGTACTTC. Protein sequence: CASSTRRYRDEQYF.

This sequence joins TRBV27 and TRBJ1-1, with TRBD1 matching 8 bases. This CDR3 is built from 14 residues. Germline-derived CDR1 and CDR2 are MNHEY and SMNVEV (reference sequence). V gave up 6 bases and J gave up 6 bases; unmatched junction bases: 9. The CDR3 is CASSFRTGFSEAFF. The CDR3 region has the DNA TGTGCCAGCAGCTTCCGGACAGGGTTCTCTGAAGCTTTCTTT.

This clone was seen just once. The chain combines TRBV9 with TRBJ2-2; the match to TRBD2 covers 8 bases. The CDR3 spans 16 residues. The V and J ends lost 0 bases and 3 bases, in that order; junction bases with no gene match: 4. The germline gives CDR1 SGDLS, CDR2 YYNGEE. The CDR3 sequence is CASSVVPAGDTGELFF. The CDR3 region has the DNA TGTGCCAGCAGCGTAGTCCCAGCGGGAGACACCGGGGAGCTGTTTTTT.

This rearrangement joins TRBV5-1 to TRBJ2-5; D might be TRBD1 or TRBD2, each matching 5 bases. In germline, CDR1 is SGHRS, CDR2 YFSETQ. CDR3 length: 13 amino acids. V was trimmed by 4 bases and J by 3 bases, leaving 10 bases between them. For the CDR3, the DNA is TGCGCCAGCAGCAGGGACGGCGAAGAGACCCAGTACTTC. The encoded protein is CASSRDGEETQYF.

This chain joins TRBV7-2 and TRBJ2-5; D call uncertain. CDR1 and CDR2 from the germline V gene are SGHTA and FQGNSA. Between the trimmed V and J ends, which lost 3 bases and 5 bases, there was a span of 25 bases. The CDR3 runs to 18 residues. DNA for the CDR3: TGTGCCAGCAGCTTGCACGGTCCCGATCAAATCGGAAGCGAGACCCAGTACTTC. Translated: CASSLHGPDQIGSETQYF. Together with reference TRBV7-2 and TRBJ2-5, the CDR3 gives the full variable domain: GAGVSQSPSNKVTEKGKDVELRCDPISGHTALYWYRQSLGQGLEFLIYFQGNSAPDKSGLPSDRFSAERTGGSVSTLTIQRTQQEDSAVYLCASSLHGPDQIGSETQYFGPGTRLLVL.

The rearrangement uses TRBV11-2 and TRBJ1-3; possible D gene TRBD1, 6 bases. The CDR3 extends over 18 amino acids. The V end lost 0 bases, the J end lost 2 bases, and 17 bases lay between the germline ends. The germline V gene encodes CDR1 SGHAT and CDR2 FQNNGV. CDR3 in amino acids: CASSLDSGARGAGNTIYF. The CDR3 DNA reads TGTGCCAGCAGCTTAGATTCGGGGGCGAGAGGGGCTGGAAACACCATATATTTT. Together with reference TRBV11-2 and TRBJ1-3, the CDR3 gives the full variable domain: EAGVAQSPRYKIIEKRQSVAFWCNPISGHATLYWYQQILGQGPKLLIQFQNNGVVDDSQLPKDRFSAERLKGVDSTLKIQPAKLEDSAVYLCASSLDSGARGAGNTIYFGEGSWLTVV.